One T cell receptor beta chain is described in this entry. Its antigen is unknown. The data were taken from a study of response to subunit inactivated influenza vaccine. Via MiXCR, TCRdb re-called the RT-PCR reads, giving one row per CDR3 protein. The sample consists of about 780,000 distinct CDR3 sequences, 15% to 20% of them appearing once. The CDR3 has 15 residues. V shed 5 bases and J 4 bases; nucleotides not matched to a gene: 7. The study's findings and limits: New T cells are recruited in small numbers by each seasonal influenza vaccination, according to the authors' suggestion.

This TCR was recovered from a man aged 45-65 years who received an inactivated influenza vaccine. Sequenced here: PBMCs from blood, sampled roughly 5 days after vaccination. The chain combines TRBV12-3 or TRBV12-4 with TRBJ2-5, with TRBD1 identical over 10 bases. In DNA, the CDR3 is TGTGCCAGCAGTATGGGACAGGGGATAGGAGAGACCCAGTACTTC. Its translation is CASSMGQGIGETQYF.